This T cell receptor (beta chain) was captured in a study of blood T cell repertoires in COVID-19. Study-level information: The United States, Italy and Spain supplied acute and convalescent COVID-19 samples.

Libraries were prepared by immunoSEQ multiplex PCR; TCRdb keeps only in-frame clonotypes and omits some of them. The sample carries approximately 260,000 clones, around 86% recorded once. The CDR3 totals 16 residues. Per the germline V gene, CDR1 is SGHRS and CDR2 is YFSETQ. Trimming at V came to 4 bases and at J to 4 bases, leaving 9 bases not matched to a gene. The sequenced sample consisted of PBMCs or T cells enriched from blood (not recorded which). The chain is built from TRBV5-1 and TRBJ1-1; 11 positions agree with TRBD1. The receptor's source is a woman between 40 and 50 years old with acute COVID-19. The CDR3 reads CASSNTAGTGGTEAFF. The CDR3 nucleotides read TGCGCCAGCAGCAACACGGCCGGGACAGGGGGCACTGAAGCTTTCTTT.